Detailed here is one T cell receptor (beta chain). This entry comes from a study of shared T cell receptors in the human thymus. The CDR3 extends over 16 amino acids. The V gene lost 0 bases and the J gene lost 9 bases, with 18 bases spanning the gap. CDR1 and CDR2 from the germline V gene are MNHEY and SVGAGI. Assay: immunoSEQ multiplex PCR; the TCRdb copy retains only in-frame clones and omits some. The table has some 640,000 clones, about 87% seen once; the top ten hold 0.009% to 0.0095%. These sequences were also reported in another study, on human thymus T cells. That paper notes: Resections from corrective heart surgery supplied the thymus tissue. What appeared biased in thymic and blood repertoires was the usage of V and J genes. The related literature has documented a marked overlap of thymic repertoires among unrelated individuals.

This chain joins TRBV6-5 and TRBJ2-4; possible D gene TRBD1, 5 bases. This TCR was sampled from a boy less than two years old with a congenital heart defect. Sequenced: thymocytes. CDR3 nucleotide sequence: TGTGCCAGCAGTTACTCGAACGGACAAAGACCGGGCATTCAGTACTTC. It encodes CASSYSNGQRPGIQYF.